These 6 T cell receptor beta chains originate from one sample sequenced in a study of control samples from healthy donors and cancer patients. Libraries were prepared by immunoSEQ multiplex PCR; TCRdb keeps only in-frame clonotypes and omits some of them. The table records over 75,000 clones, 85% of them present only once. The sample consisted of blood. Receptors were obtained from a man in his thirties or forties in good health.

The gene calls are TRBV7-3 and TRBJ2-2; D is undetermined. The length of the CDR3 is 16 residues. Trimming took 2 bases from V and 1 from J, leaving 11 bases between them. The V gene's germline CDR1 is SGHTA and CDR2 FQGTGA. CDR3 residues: CASSLGPTLNTGELFF. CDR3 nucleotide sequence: TGTGCCAGCAGCTTAGGTCCTACTCTGAACACCGGGGAGCTGTTTTTT. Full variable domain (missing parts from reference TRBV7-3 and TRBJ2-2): GAGVSQTPSNKVTEKGKYVELRCDPISGHTALYWYRQSLGQGPEFLIYFQGTGAADDSGLPNDRFFAVRPEGSVSTLKIQRTERGDSAVYLCASSLGPTLNTGELFFGEGSRLTVL.

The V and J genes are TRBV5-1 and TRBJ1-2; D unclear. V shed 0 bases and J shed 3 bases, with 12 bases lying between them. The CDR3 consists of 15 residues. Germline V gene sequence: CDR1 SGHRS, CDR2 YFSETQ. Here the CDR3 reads CASSLASGLDYGYTF. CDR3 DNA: TGCGCCAGCAGCTTGGCCTCGGGGTTGGACTATGGCTACACCTTC. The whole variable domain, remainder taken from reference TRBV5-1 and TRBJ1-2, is KAGVTQTPRYLIKTRGQQVTLSCSPISGHRSVSWYQQTPGQGLQFLFEYFSETQRNKGNFPGRFSGRQFSNSRSEMNVSTLELGDSALYLCASSLASGLDYGYTFGSGTRLTVV.

The CDR3 bases are TGTGCCACCAGCAGAGTCAGCGGGGACTACGAGCAGTACTTC. Translating gives CATSRVSGDYEQYF. The chain has TRBV15 and TRBJ2-7, with 7 bases identical to TRBD2. CDR3 length: 14 residues. Germline V gene lookup returns CDR1 LNHNV and CDR2 YYDKDF (reference sequence). Trimming cost V 1 base and J 3 bases; bases outside gene matches: 3.

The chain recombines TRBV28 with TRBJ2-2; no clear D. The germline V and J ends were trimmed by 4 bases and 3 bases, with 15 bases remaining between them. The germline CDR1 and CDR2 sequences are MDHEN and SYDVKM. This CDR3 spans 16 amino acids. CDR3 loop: CASSWDDKYYTGELFF. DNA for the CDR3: TGTGCCAGCAGTTGGGATGACAAGTACTACACCGGGGAGCTGTTTTTT. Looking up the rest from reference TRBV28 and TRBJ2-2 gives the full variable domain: DVKVTQSSRYLVKRTGEKVFLECVQDMDHENMFWYRQDPGLGLRLIYFSYDVKMKEKGDIPEGYSVSREKKERFSLILESASTNQTSMYLCASSWDDKYYTGELFFGEGSRLTVL.

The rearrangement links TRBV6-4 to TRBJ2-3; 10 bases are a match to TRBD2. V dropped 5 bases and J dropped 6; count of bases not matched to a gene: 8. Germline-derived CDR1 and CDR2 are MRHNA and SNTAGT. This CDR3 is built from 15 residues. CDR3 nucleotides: TGTGCCAGCAGTAGAGCAAGCGGGGGGGCGGATACGCAGTATTTT. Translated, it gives CASSRASGGADTQYF.

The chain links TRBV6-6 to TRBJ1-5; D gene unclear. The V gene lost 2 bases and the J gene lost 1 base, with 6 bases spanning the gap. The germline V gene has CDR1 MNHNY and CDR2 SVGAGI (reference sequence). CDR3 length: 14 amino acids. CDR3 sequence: CASSYGGSNQPQHF. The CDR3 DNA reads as TGTGCCAGCAGTTACGGCGGGAGCAATCAGCCCCAGCATTTT.